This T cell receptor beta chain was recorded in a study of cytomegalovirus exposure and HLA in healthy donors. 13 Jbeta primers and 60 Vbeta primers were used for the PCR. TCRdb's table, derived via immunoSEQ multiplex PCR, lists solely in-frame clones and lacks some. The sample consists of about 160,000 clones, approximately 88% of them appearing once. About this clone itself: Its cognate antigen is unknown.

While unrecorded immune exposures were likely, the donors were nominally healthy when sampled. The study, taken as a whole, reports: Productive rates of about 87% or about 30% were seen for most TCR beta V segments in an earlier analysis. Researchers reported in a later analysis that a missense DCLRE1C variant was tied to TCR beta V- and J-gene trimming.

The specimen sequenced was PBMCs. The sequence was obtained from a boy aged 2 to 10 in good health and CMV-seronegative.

Here the CDR3 reads CASSLANQGGGYTF. The CDR3 region has the DNA TGTGCCAGCAGCTTGGCCAACCAGGGAGGTGGCTACACCTTC. This chain links TRBV5-6 with TRBJ1-2, with D possibly being TRBD1 (5 bases). This CDR3 region has 14 residues. V was pared by 0 bases and J by 7 bases, with 13 bases between. Germline V lookup: CDR1 SGHDT, CDR2 YYEEEE.